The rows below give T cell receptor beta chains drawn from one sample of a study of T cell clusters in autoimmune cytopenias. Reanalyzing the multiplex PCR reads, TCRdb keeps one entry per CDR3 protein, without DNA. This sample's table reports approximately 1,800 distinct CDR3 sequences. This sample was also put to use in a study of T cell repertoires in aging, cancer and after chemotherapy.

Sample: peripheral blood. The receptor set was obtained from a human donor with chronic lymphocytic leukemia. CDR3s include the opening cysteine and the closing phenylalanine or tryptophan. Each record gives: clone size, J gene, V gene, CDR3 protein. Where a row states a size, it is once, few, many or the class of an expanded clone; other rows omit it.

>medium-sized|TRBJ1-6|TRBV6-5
CASSQTGGNSPLHF
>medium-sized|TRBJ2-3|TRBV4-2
CASSRASQGGTDTQYF
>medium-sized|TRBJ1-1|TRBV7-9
CASSFRELTEAFF
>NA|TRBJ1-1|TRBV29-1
CSVVPGGVEAFF
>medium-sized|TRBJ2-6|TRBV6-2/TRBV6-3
CASTDAGPGANVLTF
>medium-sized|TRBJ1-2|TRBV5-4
CASSPGVGQANYGYTF
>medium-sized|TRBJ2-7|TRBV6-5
CASSSPGQGTPSYEQYF
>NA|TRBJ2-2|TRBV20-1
CSARDWGSAPGGGELFF
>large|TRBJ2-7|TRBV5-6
CASSLDGDRDYEQYF
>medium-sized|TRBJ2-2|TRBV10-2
CARGEGIPSGELFF
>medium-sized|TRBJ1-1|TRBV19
CASSIGWESTEAFF
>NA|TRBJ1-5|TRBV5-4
CASSFMSRDGVNQPQHF
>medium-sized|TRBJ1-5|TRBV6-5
CASSARGPGRPEYSNQPQHF
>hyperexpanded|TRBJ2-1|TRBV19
CASSIGRSLNEQFF
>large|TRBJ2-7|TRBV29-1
CSGQGFYEQYF
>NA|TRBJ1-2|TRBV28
CASRSQRNYGYTF
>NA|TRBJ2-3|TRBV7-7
CASSSETSPTDTQYF
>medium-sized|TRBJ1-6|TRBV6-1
CASDYGTVGSSYNSPLHF
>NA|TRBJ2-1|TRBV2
CASSEGSSGFQEQFF
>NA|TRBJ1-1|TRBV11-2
CASSLPGQGGGNTEAFF
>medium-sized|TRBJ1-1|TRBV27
CASSGITGPGRAFF
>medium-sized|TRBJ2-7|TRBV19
CASTRTSGETEQYF
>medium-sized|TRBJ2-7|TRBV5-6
CASSSQLENTYEQYF
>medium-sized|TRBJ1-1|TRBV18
CASSPGQSNTEAFF
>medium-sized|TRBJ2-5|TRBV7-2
CASSPRRLAGETQYF
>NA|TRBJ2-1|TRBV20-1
CSARTGGRDNEQFF
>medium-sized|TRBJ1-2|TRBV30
CALFRGRTNYGYTF
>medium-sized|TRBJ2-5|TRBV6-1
CASSEGTSGAGQTQYF
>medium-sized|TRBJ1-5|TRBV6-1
CASQENRGFNQPQHF
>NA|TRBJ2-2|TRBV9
CASSVTVAGGLGGELFF
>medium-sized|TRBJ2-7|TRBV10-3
CAIRKGQGRNEQYF
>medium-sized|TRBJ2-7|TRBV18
CASSRGTSFYEQYF
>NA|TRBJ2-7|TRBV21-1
CASSKVRSSYEQYF
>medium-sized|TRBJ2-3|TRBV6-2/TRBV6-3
CASSPGLAGDDGDTQYF
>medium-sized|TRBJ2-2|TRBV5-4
CASSFQGRETGELFF
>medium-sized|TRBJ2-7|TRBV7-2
CASSFQGQGVSYEQYF
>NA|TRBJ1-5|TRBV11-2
CASSLGPGQPQHF
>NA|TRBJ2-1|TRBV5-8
CASSFRDTHYNEQFF
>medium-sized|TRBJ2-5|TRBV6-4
CASSARTRARQETQYF
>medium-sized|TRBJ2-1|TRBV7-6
CASSVGTQNEQFF
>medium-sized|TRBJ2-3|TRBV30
CAWTSGPRTQYF
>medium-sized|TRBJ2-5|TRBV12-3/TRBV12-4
CASSFWGEETQYF
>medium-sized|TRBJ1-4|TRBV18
CASSPLNQGQNEKLFF
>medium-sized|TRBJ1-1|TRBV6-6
CASSSWASNTEAFF
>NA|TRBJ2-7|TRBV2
CASMKGLYEQYF
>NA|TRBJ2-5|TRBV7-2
CASSPGTSGPETQYF
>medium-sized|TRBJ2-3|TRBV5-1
CASSMTSSTDTQYF
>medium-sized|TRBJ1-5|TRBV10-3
CAISDRETNQPQHF
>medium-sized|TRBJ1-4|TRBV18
CASSPPNEKLFF
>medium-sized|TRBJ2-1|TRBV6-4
CASSDAWDNPYNEQFF
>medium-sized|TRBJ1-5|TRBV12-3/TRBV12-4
CASRAQGANPGNQPQHF
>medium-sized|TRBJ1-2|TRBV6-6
CASSYSPGQGNGYTF